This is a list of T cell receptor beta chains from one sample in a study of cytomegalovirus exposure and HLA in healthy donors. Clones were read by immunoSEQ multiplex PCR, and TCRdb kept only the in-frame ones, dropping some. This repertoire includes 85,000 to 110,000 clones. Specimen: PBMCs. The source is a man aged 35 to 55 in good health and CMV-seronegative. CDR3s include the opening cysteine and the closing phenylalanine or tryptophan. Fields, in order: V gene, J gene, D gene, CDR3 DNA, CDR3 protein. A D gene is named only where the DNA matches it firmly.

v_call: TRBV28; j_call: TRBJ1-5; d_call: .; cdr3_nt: TGTGCCAGCAGTTCCGGGTCTTTCAATCAGCCCCAGCATTTT; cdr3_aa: CASSSGSFNQPQHF
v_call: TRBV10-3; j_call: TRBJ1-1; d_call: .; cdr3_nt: TGTGCCATCAGTGGGGGGACATGGAATGAAGCTTTCTTT; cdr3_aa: CAISGGTWNEAFF
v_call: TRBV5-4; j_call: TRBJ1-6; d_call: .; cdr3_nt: TGTGCCAGCAGCTCGGACAGTTTGACGAATTCACCCCTCCACTTT; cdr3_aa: CASSSDSLTNSPLHF
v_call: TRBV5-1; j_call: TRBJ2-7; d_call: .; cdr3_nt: TGCGCCAGCAGCTTGTGGTTTTCGGACGAGCAGTACTTC; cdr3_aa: CASSLWFSDEQYF
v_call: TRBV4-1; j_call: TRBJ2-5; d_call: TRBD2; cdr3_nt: TGCGCCAGCAGCCAACGGACTAGCGGGGGCATAGAGACCCAGTACTTC; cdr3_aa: CASSQRTSGGIETQYF
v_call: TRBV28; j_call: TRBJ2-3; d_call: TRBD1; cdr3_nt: TGTGCTTTAAGGGGGCAAACAGATACGCAGTATTTT; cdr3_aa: CALRGQTDTQYF
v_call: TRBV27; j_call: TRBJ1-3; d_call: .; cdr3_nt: TGTGCCAGCAGCTACAGCGGGGGTTGGGGAAACACCATATATTTT; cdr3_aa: CASSYSGGWGNTIYF
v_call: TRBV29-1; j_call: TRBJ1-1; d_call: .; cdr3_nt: TGCAGCGTCCAGATGAACACTGAAGCTTTCTTT; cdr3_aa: CSVQMNTEAFF
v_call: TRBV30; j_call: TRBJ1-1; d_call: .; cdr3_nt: TGTGCCTGGAGCGAAACTAGTAGAGCTGAAGCTTTCTTT; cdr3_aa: CAWSETSRAEAFF
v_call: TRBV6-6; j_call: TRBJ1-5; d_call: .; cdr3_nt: TGTGCCAGCAGTTACTCTTGGGGGGGCAATCAGCCCCAGCATTTT; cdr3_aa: CASSYSWGGNQPQHF
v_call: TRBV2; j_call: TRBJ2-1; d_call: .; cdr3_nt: TGTGCCAGCGTAGGGGGGGGCTATGAGCAGTTCTTC; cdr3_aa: CASVGGGYEQFF
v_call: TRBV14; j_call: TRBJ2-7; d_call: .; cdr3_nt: TGTGCCAGCAGCCAAGTCTACTACGAGCAGTACTTC; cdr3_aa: CASSQVYYEQYF
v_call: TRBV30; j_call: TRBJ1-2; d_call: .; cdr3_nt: TGTGCCTGGAGTGCAGGGGTGAGCTACACCTTC; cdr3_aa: CAWSAGVSYTF
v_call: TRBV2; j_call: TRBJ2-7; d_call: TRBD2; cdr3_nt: TGTGCCAGCAGTGAATCCTGGGAGGGTTCCGAGCAGTGCTTC; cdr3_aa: CASSESWEGSEQCF
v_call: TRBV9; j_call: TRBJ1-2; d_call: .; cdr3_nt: TGTGCCAGCAGCGCAACCGGTGTGGCTAACTATGGCTACACCTTC; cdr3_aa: CASSATGVANYGYTF
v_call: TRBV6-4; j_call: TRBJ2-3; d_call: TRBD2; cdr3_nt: TGTGCCAGCAGTGGCAGCGGGGGGACAGATACGCAGTATTTT; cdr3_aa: CASSGSGGTDTQYF
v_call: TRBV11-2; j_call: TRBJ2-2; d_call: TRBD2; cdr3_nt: TGTGCCAGCCACAAAGACGGGGCTAGCGGGATAGGCGGGGAGCTGTTTTTT; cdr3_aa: CASHKDGASGIGGELFF
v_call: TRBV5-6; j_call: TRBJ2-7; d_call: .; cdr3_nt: TGTGCCAGCAGCCTAATTTCCGGGACACCGTACGAGCAGTACTTC; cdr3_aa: CASSLISGTPYEQYF
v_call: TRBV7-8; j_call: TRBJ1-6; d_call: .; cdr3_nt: TGTGCCAGCAGCTCTCGACAGCGTAATTCACCCCTCCACTTT; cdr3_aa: CASSSRQRNSPLHF
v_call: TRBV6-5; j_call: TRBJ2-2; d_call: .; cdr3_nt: TGTGCCAGCAGTCGCACGACTAGTCAGACCGGGGAGCTGTTTTTT; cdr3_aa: CASSRTTSQTGELFF
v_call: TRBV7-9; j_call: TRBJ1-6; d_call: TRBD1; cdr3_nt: TGTGCCAGCAGCTCGGGACAGGTGAATTCACCCCTCCACTTT; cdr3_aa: CASSSGQVNSPLHF
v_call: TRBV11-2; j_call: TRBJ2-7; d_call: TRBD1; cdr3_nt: TGTGCCAGCAGCTTGGCGTCGGGACAGGGTTCTACCTACGAGCAGTACTTC; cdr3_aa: CASSLASGQGSTYEQYF
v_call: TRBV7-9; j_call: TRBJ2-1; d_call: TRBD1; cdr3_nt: TGTGCCAGCTCACCCTTTTTCAGGGGGCTGTACAATGAGCAGTTCTTC; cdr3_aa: CASSPFFRGLYNEQFF
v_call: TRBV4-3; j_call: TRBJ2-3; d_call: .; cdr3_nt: TGCGCCAGCAGCCGTGCTAGCGGCACAGATACGCAGTATTTT; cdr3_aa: CASSRASGTDTQYF
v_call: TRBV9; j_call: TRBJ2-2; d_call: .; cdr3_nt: TGTGCCAGCAGCGTGGGCTCCACCGGGGAGCTGTTTTTT; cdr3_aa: CASSVGSTGELFF
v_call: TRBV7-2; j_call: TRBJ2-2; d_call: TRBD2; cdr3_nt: TGTGCCAGCAGCCAAGGTGGCGGGGGGGCCTCCGGGGAGCTGTTTTTT; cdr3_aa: CASSQGGGGASGELFF
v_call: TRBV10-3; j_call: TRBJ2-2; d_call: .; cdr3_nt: TGTGCCATCAGTTCGACGGACATTTCAATTCTGGCCGGGGAGCTGTTTTTT; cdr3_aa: CAISSTDISILAGELFF
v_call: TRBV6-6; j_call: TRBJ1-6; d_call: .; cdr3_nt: TGTGCCAGCACCGAAAGTACAGGGTTTAATAATTCACCCCTCCACTTT; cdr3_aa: CASTESTGFNNSPLHF
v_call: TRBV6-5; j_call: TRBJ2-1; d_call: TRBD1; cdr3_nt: TGTGCCAGCACCCGTGCCCCGGGACAGAGCCGATTCTTC; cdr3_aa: CASTRAPGQSRFF
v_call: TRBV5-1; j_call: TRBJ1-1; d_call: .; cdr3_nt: TGCGCCAGCAGCTTGGGGGCGAACACTGAAGCTTTCTTT; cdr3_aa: CASSLGANTEAFF
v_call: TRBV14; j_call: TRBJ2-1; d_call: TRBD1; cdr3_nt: TGTGCCAGCAGCCGCGTGGGACAGGGGATCGATGAGCAGTTCTTC; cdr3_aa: CASSRVGQGIDEQFF
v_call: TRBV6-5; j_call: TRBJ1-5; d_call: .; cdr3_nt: TGTGCCAGCAGAGGGGGGGGTGGCAATCAGCCCCAGCATTTT; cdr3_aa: CASRGGGGNQPQHF
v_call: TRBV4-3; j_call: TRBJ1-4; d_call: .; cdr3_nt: TGCGCCAGCAGCCAAGCAGGGTCTAATGAAAAACTGTTTTTT; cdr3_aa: CASSQAGSNEKLFF
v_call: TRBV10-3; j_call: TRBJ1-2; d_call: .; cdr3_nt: TGTGCCATCAGTGAGGGTTTTGTGAGCACTTACTATGGCTACACCTTC; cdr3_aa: CAISEGFVSTYYGYTF
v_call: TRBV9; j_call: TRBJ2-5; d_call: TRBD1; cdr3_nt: TGTGCCAGCAGCCCCCGGGACAGGGGGCGTCAGACCCAGTACTTC; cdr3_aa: CASSPRDRGRQTQYF
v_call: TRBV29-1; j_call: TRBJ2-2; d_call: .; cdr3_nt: TGCAGCGCAACAGGCTACACCGGGGAGCTGTTTTTT; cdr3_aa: CSATGYTGELFF
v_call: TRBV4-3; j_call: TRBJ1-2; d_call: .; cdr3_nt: TGCGCCAGCAGCCGCGGACAGTCCAACTATGGCTACACCTTC; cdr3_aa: CASSRGQSNYGYTF
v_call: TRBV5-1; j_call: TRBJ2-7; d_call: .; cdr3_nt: TGCGCCAGCAGCTCCGGGGGCGGGAGCGGATACGAGCAGTACTTC; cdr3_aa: CASSSGGGSGYEQYF
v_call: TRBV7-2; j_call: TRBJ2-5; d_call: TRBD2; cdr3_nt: TGTGCCAGCAGCTTTCAGCGGGGGGGCAAGAAGACCCAGTACTTC; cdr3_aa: CASSFQRGGKKTQYF
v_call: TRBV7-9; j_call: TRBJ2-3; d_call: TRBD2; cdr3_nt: TGTGCCAGCAGCTTAATGGGACTAGCGGGGAACACAGATACGCAGTATTTT; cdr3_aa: CASSLMGLAGNTDTQYF
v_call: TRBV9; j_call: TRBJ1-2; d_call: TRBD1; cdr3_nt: TGTGCCAGCAGCGTAGGAGATGGAGGGGGCAAAAATGGCTACACCTTC; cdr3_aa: CASSVGDGGGKNGYTF
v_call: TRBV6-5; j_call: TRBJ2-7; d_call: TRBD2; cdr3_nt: TGTGCCAGCAGTTACATCGGGGGGGGGTACGAGCAGTACTTC; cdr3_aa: CASSYIGGGYEQYF
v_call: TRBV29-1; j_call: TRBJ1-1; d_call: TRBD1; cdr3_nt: TGCAGCGTAACCCCAGGGGGCGCAGCTGAAGCTTTCTTT; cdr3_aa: CSVTPGGAAEAFF
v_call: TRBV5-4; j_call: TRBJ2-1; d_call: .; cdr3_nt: TGTGCCAGCAGCTTGCCCCTAGCCCGCTTGAAGTTCTTC; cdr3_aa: CASSLPLARLKFF
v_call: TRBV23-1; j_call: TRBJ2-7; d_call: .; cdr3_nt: TGCGCCAGCAGTCAACGGGAGACCTACGAGCAGTACTTC; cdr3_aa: CASSQRETYEQYF
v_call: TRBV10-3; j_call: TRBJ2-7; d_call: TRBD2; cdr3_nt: TGTGCCACTTTGACTAGCGCGACCTCCTACGAGCAGTACTTC; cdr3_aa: CATLTSATSYEQYF
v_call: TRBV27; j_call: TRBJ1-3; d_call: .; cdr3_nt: TGTGCCAGCAGTCCCTACCCTTCAAGCTCTGGAAACACCATATATTTT; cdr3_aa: CASSPYPSSSGNTIYF
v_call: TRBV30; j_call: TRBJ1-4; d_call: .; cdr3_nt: TGTGCCTGGAGTGAGGCGGGGTCGTCGGGTGAAAAACTGTTTTTT; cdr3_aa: CAWSEAGSSGEKLFF
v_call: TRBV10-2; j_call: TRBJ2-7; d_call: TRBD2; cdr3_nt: TGCGCCAGCCTAGGAGCGGATAGCGGGTCCTACGAGCAGTACTTC; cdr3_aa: CASLGADSGSYEQYF
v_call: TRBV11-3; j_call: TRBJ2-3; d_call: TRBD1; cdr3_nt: TGTGCCAGCAGCGAGGACAGGGGGCGCCCAGATACGCAGTATTTT; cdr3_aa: CASSEDRGRPDTQYF
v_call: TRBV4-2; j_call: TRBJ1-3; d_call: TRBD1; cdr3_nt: TGTGCCAGCAGCCAAGCCTCCGGGACAGGGTTTGGAAACACCATATATTTT; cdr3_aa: CASSQASGTGFGNTIYF
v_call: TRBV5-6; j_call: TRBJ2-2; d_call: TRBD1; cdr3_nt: TGTGCCAGCAGCTCGCTTCAGGACAGGAGTAACACCGGGGAGCTGTTTTTT; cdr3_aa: CASSSLQDRSNTGELFF